Listed below are T cell receptor beta chains from one sample, sequenced in a study of T cell changes during pregnancy in multiple sclerosis. Measured with immunoSEQ multiplex PCR; TCRdb has only the in-frame clones, and not every one. The table shows 40,000 to 55,000 clones, with 90% occurring only once. Sample: CD4+ T cells from peripheral blood mononuclear cells, taken before pregnancy. These receptors all come from a female donor with multiple sclerosis, enrolled in a pregnancy study. The CDR3 runs from the conserved cysteine through the conserved F or W. A D gene is named only where the DNA matches it firmly. Clone size appears in some rows only: once, few, many, or a class for an expanded clone.

abundance: .; v_gene: TRBV28; d_gene: .; j_gene: TRBJ1-2; CDR3nt: TGTGCCAGCAGGACAGGTCCTAACTATGGCTACACCTTC; CDR3aa: CASRTGPNYGYTF
abundance: .; v_gene: TRBV2; d_gene: TRBD2; j_gene: TRBJ2-2; CDR3nt: TGTGCCAGCATTGGGCGGGGGAGGAACACCGGGGAGCTGTTTTTT; CDR3aa: CASIGRGRNTGELFF
abundance: .; v_gene: TRBV19; d_gene: .; j_gene: TRBJ2-1; CDR3nt: TGTGCCAGTAGTGTCGGACAGCACAATGAGCAGTTCTTC; CDR3aa: CASSVGQHNEQFF
abundance: .; v_gene: TRBV6-1; d_gene: .; j_gene: TRBJ2-1; CDR3nt: TGTGCCAGCAGAGGCTATTGGGACTCCTGGGAGCAGTTCTTC; CDR3aa: CASRGYWDSWEQFF
abundance: once; v_gene: TRBV6-1; d_gene: .; j_gene: TRBJ1-6; CDR3nt: TGTGCCAGCAGTAATGACAACGAAAATTCACCCCTCCACTTT; CDR3aa: CASSNDNENSPLHF
abundance: .; v_gene: TRBV7-9; d_gene: .; j_gene: TRBJ1-1; CDR3nt: TGTGCCAGCAGCCAGGGCCTCCCGGCGACTGAAGCTTTCTTT; CDR3aa: CASSQGLPATEAFF
abundance: few; v_gene: TRBV19; d_gene: .; j_gene: TRBJ2-5; CDR3nt: TGTGCCAGTAGTGCCGCGGGGAGCCCAGAGACCCAGTACTTC; CDR3aa: CASSAAGSPETQYF
abundance: .; v_gene: TRBV5-1; d_gene: TRBD2; j_gene: TRBJ2-1; CDR3nt: TGCGCCAGCAGCTTCGGCGGGGGGGCCCGCGAGCAGTTCTTC; CDR3aa: CASSFGGGAREQFF
abundance: .; v_gene: TRBV28; d_gene: TRBD1; j_gene: TRBJ1-6; CDR3nt: TGTGCCAGCACTCCCAGAGGACAGGGGGCTGGTTCACCCCTCCACTTT; CDR3aa: CASTPRGQGAGSPLHF
abundance: once; v_gene: TRBV27; d_gene: TRBD1; j_gene: TRBJ2-7; CDR3nt: TGTGCCAGCAGTAGACAGGGGGCAACCTACGAGCAGTACTTC; CDR3aa: CASSRQGATYEQYF
abundance: few; v_gene: TRBV7-3; d_gene: .; j_gene: TRBJ2-7; CDR3nt: TGTGCCAGCAGCTCTAGCTCCTACGAGCAGTACTTC; CDR3aa: CASSSSSYEQYF
abundance: .; v_gene: TRBV7-2; d_gene: TRBD1; j_gene: TRBJ2-7; CDR3nt: TGTGCCAGCAGCTCCACAGGGGTGGGCGCCTACGAGCAGTACTTC; CDR3aa: CASSSTGVGAYEQYF
abundance: once; v_gene: TRBV4-3; d_gene: .; j_gene: TRBJ2-7; CDR3nt: TGCGCCAGCAGCATACAGGGAGGGGACTACGAGCAGTACTTC; CDR3aa: CASSIQGGDYEQYF
abundance: .; v_gene: TRBV15; d_gene: .; j_gene: TRBJ1-3; CDR3nt: TGTGCCACCAGCAGAGATCCGGGGAGCTCTGGAAACACCATATATTTT; CDR3aa: CATSRDPGSSGNTIYF
abundance: .; v_gene: TRBV30; d_gene: TRBD2; j_gene: TRBJ2-3; CDR3nt: TGTGCCTGGATCCGGGGAGGGCCGGCAGATACGCAGTATTTT; CDR3aa: CAWIRGGPADTQYF
abundance: .; v_gene: TRBV5-1; d_gene: .; j_gene: TRBJ2-3; CDR3nt: TGCGCCAGCAGTTTAAGACAGTCCGCAGATACGCAGTATTTT; CDR3aa: CASSLRQSADTQYF
abundance: .; v_gene: TRBV5-4; d_gene: TRBD1; j_gene: TRBJ1-1; CDR3nt: TGTGCCAGCAGCCCCAGGACAGGCCGGAACACTGAAGCTTTCTTT; CDR3aa: CASSPRTGRNTEAFF
abundance: .; v_gene: TRBV18; d_gene: .; j_gene: TRBJ1-1; CDR3nt: TGTGCCAGCTCGGTACAGCAGAACACTGAAGCTTTCTTT; CDR3aa: CASSVQQNTEAFF
abundance: .; v_gene: TRBV30; d_gene: .; j_gene: TRBJ1-1; CDR3nt: TGTGCCTGGACCCGGCGGGCAAACACTGAAGCTTTCTTT; CDR3aa: CAWTRRANTEAFF
abundance: .; v_gene: TRBV11-2; d_gene: TRBD2; j_gene: TRBJ2-1; CDR3nt: TGTGCCAGCAGCGTAGGAGGACTAGCCGGATTTGGCTCCTACAATGAGCAGTTCTTC; CDR3aa: CASSVGGLAGFGSYNEQFF
abundance: .; v_gene: TRBV5-4; d_gene: TRBD2; j_gene: TRBJ2-2; CDR3nt: TGTGCCAGCAGCCAGCTGGAGCGGGGGGCCAACACCGGGGAGCTGTTTTTT; CDR3aa: CASSQLERGANTGELFF
abundance: .; v_gene: TRBV11-2; d_gene: TRBD1; j_gene: TRBJ2-7; CDR3nt: TGTGCCAGCAGTTCGAACAGGGGGCTGACCTACGAGCAGTACTTC; CDR3aa: CASSSNRGLTYEQYF
abundance: .; v_gene: TRBV11-3; d_gene: .; j_gene: TRBJ2-1; CDR3nt: TGTGCCAGCAGCAAATCATTACTAGCCGAGCAGTTCTTC; CDR3aa: CASSKSLLAEQFF
abundance: .; v_gene: TRBV27; d_gene: .; j_gene: TRBJ1-6; CDR3nt: TGTGCCAGCAGTTTGAGGGCTGAAGGCTGGAATTCACCCCTCCACTTT; CDR3aa: CASSLRAEGWNSPLHF
abundance: .; v_gene: TRBV6-6; d_gene: TRBD2; j_gene: TRBJ2-1; CDR3nt: TGTGCCAGCAGTCGACTAGCGGGAGGCCCCACTGAGCAGTTCTTC; CDR3aa: CASSRLAGGPTEQFF
abundance: once; v_gene: TRBV2; d_gene: .; j_gene: TRBJ1-5; CDR3nt: TGTGCCAGCAGGAGAGATAGCAATCAGCCCCAGCATTTT; CDR3aa: CASRRDSNQPQHF